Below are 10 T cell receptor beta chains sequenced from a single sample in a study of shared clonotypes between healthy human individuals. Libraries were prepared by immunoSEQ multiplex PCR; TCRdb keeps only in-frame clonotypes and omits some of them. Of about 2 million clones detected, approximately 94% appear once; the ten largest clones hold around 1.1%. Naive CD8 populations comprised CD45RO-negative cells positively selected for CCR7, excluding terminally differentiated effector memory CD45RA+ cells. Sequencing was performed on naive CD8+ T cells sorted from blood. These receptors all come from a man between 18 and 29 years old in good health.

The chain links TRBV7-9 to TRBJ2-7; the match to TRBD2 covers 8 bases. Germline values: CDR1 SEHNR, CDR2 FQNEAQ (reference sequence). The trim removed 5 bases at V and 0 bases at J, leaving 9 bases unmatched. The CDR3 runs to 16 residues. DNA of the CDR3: TGTGCCAGCAGCCCCAGGAGCGGGAGCCCCTCCTACGAGCAGTACTTC. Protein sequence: CASSPRSGSPSYEQYF.

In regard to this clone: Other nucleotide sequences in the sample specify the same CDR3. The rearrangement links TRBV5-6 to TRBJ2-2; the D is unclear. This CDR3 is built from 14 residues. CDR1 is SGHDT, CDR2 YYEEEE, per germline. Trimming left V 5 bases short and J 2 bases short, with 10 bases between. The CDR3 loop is CASSLPENTGELFF. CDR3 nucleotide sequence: TGTGCCAGCAGTTTGCCAGAAAACACCGGGGAGCTGTTTTTT.

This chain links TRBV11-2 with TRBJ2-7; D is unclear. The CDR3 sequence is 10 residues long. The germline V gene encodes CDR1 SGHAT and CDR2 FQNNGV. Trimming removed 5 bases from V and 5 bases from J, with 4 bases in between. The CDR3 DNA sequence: TGTGCCAGCAGCGGTCACGAGCAGTACTTC. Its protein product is CASSGHEQYF.

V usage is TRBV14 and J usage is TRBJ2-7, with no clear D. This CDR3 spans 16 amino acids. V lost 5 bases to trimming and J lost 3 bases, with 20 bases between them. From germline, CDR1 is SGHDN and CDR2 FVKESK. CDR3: CASSSGPISPHYEQYF. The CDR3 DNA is TGTGCCAGCAGCTCTGGCCCCATATCACCCCACTACGAGCAGTACTTC.

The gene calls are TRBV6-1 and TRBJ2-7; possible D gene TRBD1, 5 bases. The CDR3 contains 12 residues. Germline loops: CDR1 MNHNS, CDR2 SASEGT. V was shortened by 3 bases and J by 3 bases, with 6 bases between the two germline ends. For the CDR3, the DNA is TGTGCCAGCAGTGAGGGGCTCTACGAGCAGTACTTC. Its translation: CASSEGLYEQYF.

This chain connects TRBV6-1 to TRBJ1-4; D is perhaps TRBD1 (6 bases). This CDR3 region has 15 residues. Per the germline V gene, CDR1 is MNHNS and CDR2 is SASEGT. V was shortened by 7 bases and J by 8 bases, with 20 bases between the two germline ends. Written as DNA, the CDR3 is TGTGCCAGCATCCACGGGGGGGGGCTAGGCGAAAAACTGTTTTTT. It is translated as CASIHGGGLGEKLFF.

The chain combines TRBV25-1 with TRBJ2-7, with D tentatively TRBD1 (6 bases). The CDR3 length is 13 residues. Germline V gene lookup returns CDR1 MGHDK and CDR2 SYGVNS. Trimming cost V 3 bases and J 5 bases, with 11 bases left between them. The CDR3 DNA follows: TGTGCCAGCAGTGAGTACAGGGTCGACGAGCAGTACTTC. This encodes CASSEYRVDEQYF.

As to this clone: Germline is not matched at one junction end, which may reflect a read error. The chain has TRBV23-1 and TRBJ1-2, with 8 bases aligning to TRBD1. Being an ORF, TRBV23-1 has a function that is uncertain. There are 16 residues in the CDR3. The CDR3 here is CASGHFDRGRIYGYTF. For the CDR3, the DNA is TGCGCCAGCGGTCACTTCGACAGGGGCCGCATCTATGGCTACACCTTC.

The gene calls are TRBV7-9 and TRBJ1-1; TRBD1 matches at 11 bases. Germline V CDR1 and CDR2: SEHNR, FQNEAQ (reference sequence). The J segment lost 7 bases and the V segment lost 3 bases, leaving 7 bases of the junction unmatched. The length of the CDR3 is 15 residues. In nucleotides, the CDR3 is TGTGCCAGCAGCTTTAGGACAGGGGGCGCGGTTGAAGCTTTCTTT. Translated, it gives CASSFRTGGAVEAFF.

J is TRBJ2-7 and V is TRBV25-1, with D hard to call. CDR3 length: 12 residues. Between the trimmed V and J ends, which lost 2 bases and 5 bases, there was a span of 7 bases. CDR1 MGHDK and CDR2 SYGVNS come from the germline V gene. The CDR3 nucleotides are TGTGCCAGCAGTGAAGGGTTGGACGAGCAGTACTTC. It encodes CASSEGLDEQYF.